These 13 T cell receptor beta chains were all obtained from the same sample, sequenced in a study of blood T cell repertoires in COVID-19 (TCRdb year 2020). The library was built by means of the immunoSEQ multiplex PCR assay. TCRdb limited this immuneACCESS table to in-frame rearrangements with V and J called. A share of clones is missing; checked studies link under half to unresolved V genes, and the rest is unexplained. The sample profile shows some 70,000 clones; over 75% of them were found once. 6% to 7% of the sample is taken by the ten largest. The sequenced sample was peripheral blood. These receptors originate from a middle-aged man with active COVID-19.

This chain links TRBV7-2 with TRBJ2-3; 12 bases match TRBD2. This CDR3 comprises 17 residues. In germline, CDR1 is SGHTA, CDR2 FQGNSA. V was pared by 2 bases and J by 4 bases, with 7 bases of the junction left unmatched. The CDR3 bases are TGTGCCAGCAGCTTAAAAACACTAGCGGGGGGTTCAGATACGCAGTATTTT. Residues: CASSLKTLAGGSDTQYF. The complete variable domain, with remaining parts taken from reference TRBV7-2 and TRBJ2-3, reads GAGVSQSPSNKVTEKGKDVELRCDPISGHTALYWYRQSLGQGLEFLIYFQGNSAPDKSGLPSDRFSAERTGGSVSTLTIQRTQQEDSAVYLCASSLKTLAGGSDTQYFGPGTRLTVL.

This clone was counted once. The chain has TRBV5-1 and TRBJ1-1, with TRBD1 matching over 9 bases. The V gene's germline CDR1 is SGHRS and CDR2 YFSETQ. CDR3 length: 16 amino acids. V lost 3 bases and J lost 8; bases outside the gene matches: 14. CDR3 in amino acids: CASSWAQTGGGPEAFF. Written as DNA, the CDR3 is TGCGCCAGCAGCTGGGCACAAACAGGGGGCGGACCCGAAGCTTTCTTT. Looking up the rest from reference TRBV5-1 and TRBJ1-1 gives the full variable domain: KAGVTQTPRYLIKTRGQQVTLSCSPISGHRSVSWYQQTPGQGLQFLFEYFSETQRNKGNFPGRFSGRQFSNSRSEMNVSTLELGDSALYLCASSWAQTGGGPEAFFGQGTRLTVV.

This chain joins TRBV11-2 and TRBJ2-7; D might be TRBD2 (6 bases). The germline V gene encodes CDR1 SGHAT and CDR2 FQNNGV. CDR3 length: 15 amino acids. Trimming cost V 5 bases and J 2 bases, with 16 bases left between them. CDR3 in amino acids: CASSPGRRVTYEQYF. Here the CDR3 DNA reads TGTGCCAGCAGCCCGGGACGGAGGGTGACCTACGAGCAGTACTTC. The full variable domain, in which reference TRBV11-2 and TRBJ2-7 provide the parts outside the CDR3, is EAGVAQSPRYKIIEKRQSVAFWCNPISGHATLYWYQQILGQGPKLLIQFQNNGVVDDSQLPKDRFSAERLKGVDSTLKIQPAKLEDSAVYLCASSPGRRVTYEQYFGPGTRLTVT.

The chain recombines TRBV7-2 with TRBJ1-4, with 8 nucleotides matching TRBD1. The CDR3 has 15 residues. In germline, CDR1 is SGHTA, CDR2 FQGNSA. V lost 4 bases and J lost 3; bases outside the gene matches: 4. CDR3 sequence: CASSSYRGANEKLFF. Written as DNA, the CDR3 is TGTGCCAGCAGCTCTTACAGGGGGGCTAATGAAAAACTGTTTTTT.

This clone came up once. CDR3 DNA: TGTGCCAGCGCGAGGCAGTTGACGTATGGCTACACCTTC. Encoded protein: CASARQLTYGYTF. The V gene is TRBV3-1 (or the pseudogene TRBV3-2), the J gene TRBJ1-2, with D unclear. Trimming removed 8 bases from V and 5 bases from J, with 15 bases in between. The length of the CDR3 is 13 residues. The germline V gene encodes CDR1 LGHDT and CDR2 YNNKEL (reference sequence).

J is TRBJ1-1 and V is TRBV20-1, with D hard to call. Germline CDR1 reads DFQATT; CDR2 reads SNEGSKA (reference sequence). V was shortened by 3 bases and J by 4 bases, with 9 bases between the two germline ends. The CDR3 is made up of 12 amino acids. The CDR3 here is CSASSGSTEAFF. In DNA, the CDR3 is TGCAGTGCTAGTTCCGGGAGCACTGAAGCTTTCTTT.

V and J are TRBV19 and TRBJ1-1; 7 bases agree with TRBD1. The germline V gene has CDR1 LNHDA and CDR2 SQIVND (reference sequence). CDR3 length: 14 amino acids. V lost 3 bases and J lost 7; bases outside the gene matches: 8. The CDR3 loop is CASSIVTGRSEAFF. DNA for the CDR3: TGTGCCAGTAGTATTGTGACAGGGAGGAGTGAAGCTTTCTTT. Supplemented by reference TRBV19 and TRBJ1-1, the full variable domain reads DGGITQSPKYLFRKEGQNVTLSCEQNLNHDAMYWYRQDPGQGLRLIYYSQIVNDFQKGDIAEGYSVSREKKESFPLTVTSAQKNPTAFYLCASSIVTGRSEAFFGQGTRLTVV.

V usage is TRBV27 and J usage is TRBJ2-2; 8 bases fit TRBD2. V trimming: 6 bases; J trimming: 7 bases; junction bases outside the gene matches: 10. CDR3 length: 15 residues. Germline lookup yields CDR1 MNHEY and CDR2 SMNVEV (reference sequence). This CDR3 reads CASRTGTRGFGELFF. CDR3 coding DNA: TGTGCCAGCAGGACCGGGACTAGGGGTTTCGGGGAGCTGTTTTTT.

This chain connects TRBV5-4 to TRBJ1-6, with D possibly matching TRBD1 (6 bases). V gave up 4 bases and J gave up 14 bases, with 28 bases separating them. This CDR3 is 17 amino acids long. The V gene's germline CDR1 is SGHNT and CDR2 YYREEE (reference sequence). The CDR3 bases are TGTGCCAGCAGCAAAAAGCCCGGCAAGGATACACAGGGTGCCCTCCACTTT. It specifies CASSKKPGKDTQGALHF.

The V call is TRBV24-1, the J call TRBJ2-2, with 9 bases fitting TRBD1. The germline V gene encodes CDR1 KGHDR and CDR2 SFDVKD. Losses at the gene ends were 7 bases for V and 2 bases for J; bases not matched to a gene: 1. This CDR3 is built from 14 residues. The DNA for the CDR3 is TGTGCCACCAGGGGACAGGGCAACACCGGGGAGCTGTTTTTT. It specifies CATRGQGNTGELFF.

V gene TRBV28 combines with J gene TRBJ2-3; D gene ambiguous. The germline gives CDR1 MDHEN, CDR2 SYDVKM. The V and J ends lost 4 bases and 4 bases respectively, with 27 bases between them. This CDR3 is built from 19 residues. As DNA, the CDR3 is TGTGCCAGCAGTTCACCGGCCGCAACGGCAGAGACCGGAGCAGATACGCAGTATTTT. This sequence encodes CASSSPAATAETGADTQYF.

V gene TRBV7-2 combines with J gene TRBJ2-7, with 7 bases aligning to TRBD2. V shed 5 bases and J 2 bases; nucleotides not matched to a gene: 6. Germline V CDR1 and CDR2: SGHTA, FQGNSA. The CDR3 consists of 14 residues. The CDR3 is CASSAAGETYEQYF. DNA for the CDR3: TGTGCCAGCAGCGCCGCGGGAGAGACCTACGAGCAGTACTTC.

The chain uses TRBV2 and TRBJ1-6; 9 bases align to TRBD1. This CDR3 has 14 amino acids. The junction had 5 bases not matched to a gene; V was cut back by 4 bases and J by 10 bases. CDR1 is SNHLY, CDR2 FYNNEI, per germline. The CDR3 sequence: CASSGQGVASPLHF. The DNA of the CDR3 is TGTGCCAGCAGTGGACAGGGGGTTGCCTCACCCCTCCACTTT.